These T cell receptor beta chains were read from a single sample in a study of OX40 agonist ivuxolimab in advanced cancers. TCRdb's copy holds only in-frame clones and misses some; the assay was immunoSEQ multiplex PCR. The sample lists 65,000 to 75,000 clones, 80% to 85% occurring once. Here the sequenced sample was CD4+ or CD8+ T cells sorted from blood, taken in a trial of the OX40 agonist ivuxolimab. The receptors originated from an adult with an advanced solid tumor such as melanoma, head and neck, liver or kidney cancer. CDR3s include the opening cysteine and the closing phenylalanine or tryptophan. The D gene is left open where the match is weak. Clone size is given for some rows only: seen once, a few or many times, or a class if the clone is expanded.

j_call,clone_size,v_call,cdr3_length,d_call,cdr3_nt,cdr3_aa
TRBJ1-2,NA,TRBV6-6,15,TRBD1,TGTGCCAGCAGGAGACAGGGGGTGAGTGGCTATGGCTACACCTTC,CASRRQGVSGYGYTF
TRBJ2-1,NA,TRBV6-5,15,TRBD2,TGTGCCGGATCCCCCCTAGCGGGAGCTGGAAATGAGCAGTTCTTC,CAGSPLAGAGNEQFF
TRBJ2-7,few,TRBV11-2,14,NA,TGTGCCAGCAGCTTAGGAGGCTTGGGCTACGAGCAGTACTTC,CASSLGGLGYEQYF
TRBJ2-1,few,TRBV9,16,TRBD2,TGTGCCAGCAGCGTAGGTCTGACTAGCGGGTACAATGAGCAGTTCTTC,CASSVGLTSGYNEQFF
TRBJ1-5,NA,TRBV19,17,NA,TGTGCCAGCAGTAACCAGGGCGCGTTTTGGAATTGGGGACCCCAGCATTTT,CASSNQGAFWNWGPQHF
TRBJ2-3,NA,TRBV4-2,15,NA,TGTGCCAGCAGCCAAGACTTCAGCCCCACAGATACGCAGTATTTT,CASSQDFSPTDTQYF
TRBJ2-5,NA,TRBV5-1,16,TRBD1,TGCGCCAGCAGCGGGGGACAGCCGCACTACCAAGAGACCCAGTACTTC,CASSGGQPHYQETQYF
TRBJ2-5,NA,TRBV10-1,15,TRBD1,TGCGCCAGCAGTGAGTCGACAGGGTACCAAGAGACCCAGTACTTC,CASSESTGYQETQYF
TRBJ1-5,NA,TRBV7-2,17,NA,TGTGCCAGCAGCTTAGTACTCCAGGGCCTTACCAATCAGCCCCAGCATTTT,CASSLVLQGLTNQPQHF
TRBJ2-3,NA,TRBV2,15,NA,TGTGCCAGCAGTGAACACGATCAGAGCACAGATACGCAGTATTTT,CASSEHDQSTDTQYF
TRBJ1-5,few,TRBV30,13,NA,TGTGCCTGGAATGCGGACGCAGCACAGCCCCAGCATTTT,CAWNADAAQPQHF
TRBJ1-3,many,TRBV20-1,11,NA,TGCAGTGCTAGAGATCAAAACACCATATATTTT,CSARDQNTIYF
TRBJ2-1,NA,TRBV7-3,16,TRBD2,TGTGCCAGCAGCTTAACGGGCGGGGGATTTAACAATGAGCAGTTCTTC,CASSLTGGGFNNEQFF
TRBJ2-7,NA,TRBV11-2,17,TRBD1,TGTGCCAGCAGCTCAAAAACAGGACAGGGTAGTTTCGACGAGCAGTACTTC,CASSSKTGQGSFDEQYF
TRBJ1-4,NA,TRBV5-1,15,TRBD1,TGCGCCAGCAGCGAAGGGACAGGGCTTGATGAAAAACTGTTTTTT,CASSEGTGLDEKLFF
TRBJ2-2,NA,TRBV19,16,TRBD2,TGTGCCAGTAGTGACCCCCGGGGGGTGGGTACCGGGGAGCTGTTTTTT,CASSDPRGVGTGELFF
TRBJ2-2,NA,TRBV5-4,16,TRBD2,TGTGCCAGCAGCTTCAGTAGCGGGAGCGGTACCGGGGAGCTGTTTTTT,CASSFSSGSGTGELFF
TRBJ2-1,NA,TRBV19,17,TRBD2,TGTGCCAGTAGTATCCTAGCGGGAGGGGGGCCCTACAATGAGCAGTTCTTC,CASSILAGGGPYNEQFF
TRBJ2-7,NA,TRBV5-1,14,NA,TGCGCCAGCAGGATACAGGGAAACAGCTACGAGCAGTACTTT,CASRIQGNSYEQYF
TRBJ2-1,NA,TRBV7-2,14,NA,TGTGCCAGCAGCTTTACCGCACCGGACAATGAGCAGTTCTTC,CASSFTAPDNEQFF
TRBJ1-4,medium-sized,TRBV28,12,NA,TGTGCCAGCAGTCCTCCAAGGGGAAAACTGTTTTTT,CASSPPRGKLFF
TRBJ1-3,NA,TRBV6-1,16,NA,TGTGCCAGCAGTGAATGGCGGGGATTCTCTGGAAACACCATATATTTT,CASSEWRGFSGNTIYF
TRBJ2-2,NA,TRBV12-5,14,NA,TGTGCTAGTGGTTTGTTACCCGCCACCGGGGAGCTGTTTTTT,CASGLLPATGELFF
TRBJ2-3,many,TRBV5-1,16,NA,TGCGCCAGCAGCCCACAACAGGGAATGGTAACAGATACGCAGTATTTT,CASSPQQGMVTDTQYF
TRBJ1-2,NA,TRBV5-1,17,NA,TGCGCCAGCAGCCCAACTTCCCCGGGCCCCACTAACTATGGCTACACCTTC,CASSPTSPGPTNYGYTF
TRBJ1-1,NA,TRBV10-2,13,NA,TGCGCCAGCATTGTGAGTGGAGACACTGAAGCTTTCTTT,CASIVSGDTEAFF
TRBJ2-5,NA,TRBV10-3,16,TRBD1,TGTGCCATCAGTTCGGACAGGGCGCGGGACCAAGAGACCCAGTACTTC,CAISSDRARDQETQYF
TRBJ1-3,NA,TRBV6-5,13,NA,TGTGCCAGCAGGGGGACTGCTGGAAACACCATATATTTT,CASRGTAGNTIYF
TRBJ2-3,NA,TRBV7-2,17,TRBD2,TGTGCCAGCAGCTCCAAAGCGGGAGGGCCCTCGACAGATACGCAGTATTTT,CASSSKAGGPSTDTQYF
TRBJ1-5,NA,TRBV6-1,15,TRBD1,TGTGCCAGCAGTGAAGGAGGGGGCGACAATCAGTCCCAGCATTTT,CASSEGGGDNQSQHF
TRBJ2-3,NA,TRBV7-2,15,NA,TGTGCCAGCAGCTTAGCGCTGGGAGGAGCAGATACGCAGTATTTT,CASSLALGGADTQYF
TRBJ1-3,NA,TRBV5-1,14,TRBD1,TGCGCCAGCAGCCGGGACAGGGCAGGAAACACCATATATTTT,CASSRDRAGNTIYF
TRBJ2-5,NA,TRBV2,11,NA,TGTGCCAGCAGCCTACAAACGACCCAGTACTTC,CASSLQTTQYF
TRBJ2-3,NA,TRBV5-1,16,TRBD1,TGCGCCAGCAGCACGCAGACAGGGCTTAGCACAGATACGCAGTATTTT,CASSTQTGLSTDTQYF
TRBJ1-1,NA,TRBV28,10,NA,TGTGCCAGCATCGGCCCTTCGGCTTTCTTT,CASIGPSAFF
TRBJ1-2,NA,TRBV5-1,11,NA,TGCGCCAGCAGTAATTACTATGGCTACACCTTC,CASSNYYGYTF
TRBJ1-5,NA,TRBV29-1,12,NA,TGCAGCGTAAAGGAGTCGGGCCAGCCCCAGCATTTT,CSVKESGQPQHF